The 6 T cell receptor beta chains reported below all come from one sample, sequenced in a study of beta chain features in type 1 diabetes. Every bit of the isolated RNA underwent reverse transcription, so sequencing read expressed TCRB transcripts. The protocol was immunoSEQ multiplex PCR, while the TCRdb copy is restricted to in-frame clones and leaves out a portion. This sample has under 300,000 clones, with about 7.8% found just once. The sample comprised central memory CD4+ T cells from blood. The receptors stem from a woman younger than 30 in good health.

This clone turned up a few times. CDR3 region: CASSLGTSHNEKLFF. CDR3 DNA sequence: TGTGCCAGCAGCTTGGGGACATCCCATAATGAAAAACTGTTTTTT. The chain combines TRBV5-4 with TRBJ1-4; D perhaps matches TRBD1 (5 bases). The CDR3 has 15 amino acids. The germline V gene has CDR1 SGHNT and CDR2 YYREEE (reference sequence). The V end lost 0 bases, the J end lost 4 bases, and 10 bases lay between the germline ends.

Only a few counts were recorded for this clone. The chain combines TRBV29-1 with TRBJ1-1; D call uncertain. The CDR3 sequence is 11 residues long. Per the germline V gene, CDR1 is SQVTM and CDR2 is ANQGSEA. The V gene lost 7 bases and the J gene lost 1 base, with 7 bases spanning the gap. Written as DNA, the CDR3 is TGCAGCGCCCAGGCGAACACTGAAGCTTTCTTT. Protein sequence: CSAQANTEAFF.

This sequence joins TRBV5-1 and TRBJ1-5; TRBD1 agrees at 10 bases. Germline CDR1 reads SGHRS; CDR2 reads YFSETQ. The CDR3 runs to 16 residues. V dropped 4 bases and J dropped 3; count of bases not matched to a gene: 7. CDR3 loop: CASSRGTGADNQPQHF. The CDR3 nucleotides are TGCGCCAGCAGCAGGGGGACAGGGGCGGACAATCAGCCCCAGCATTTT.

The V gene is TRBV7-9, the J gene TRBJ1-4, with TRBD1 as a possible D gene (5 bases). V gave up 1 base and J gave up 15 bases, with 9 bases separating them. CDR1 is SEHNR and CDR2 is FQNEAQ in the germline V gene (reference sequence). The CDR3 has 11 residues. The CDR3 loop is CASSLEGRVFF. For the CDR3, the DNA is TGTGCCAGCAGCTTAGAGGGACGAGTGTTTTTT.

This clone has just a few counts. This chain links TRBV5-4 with TRBJ2-1, with TRBD1 identical over 11 bases. The germline CDR1 and CDR2 sequences are SGHNT and YYREEE (reference sequence). J lost 5 bases, V lost 5 bases, and 6 bases had no gene match. CDR3 length equals 15 residues. The CDR3 sequence is CASRAGTGGDNEQFF. Written as DNA, the CDR3 is TGTGCCAGCAGGGCCGGGACAGGGGGAGACAATGAGCAGTTCTTC.

This clone was observed a handful of times. In DNA, the CDR3 is TGTGCCAGCAGCACAGGACAGGGGACGGCCAAAAACATTCAGTACTTC. This translates into CASSTGQGTAKNIQYF. The chain links TRBV7-8 to TRBJ2-4; 9 nucleotides align to TRBD1. Losses at the gene ends were 5 bases for V and 1 base for J; bases not matched to a gene: 6. The germline V gene encodes CDR1 SGHVS and CDR2 FQNEAQ. This CDR3 spans 16 amino acids. Full variable domain (rest looked up from reference TRBV7-8 and TRBJ2-4): GAGVSQSPRYKVAKRGQDVALRCDPISGHVSLFWYQQALGQGPEFLTYFQNEAQLDKSGLPSDRFFAERPEGSVSTLKIQRTQQEDSAVYLCASSTGQGTAKNIQYFGAGTRLSVL.